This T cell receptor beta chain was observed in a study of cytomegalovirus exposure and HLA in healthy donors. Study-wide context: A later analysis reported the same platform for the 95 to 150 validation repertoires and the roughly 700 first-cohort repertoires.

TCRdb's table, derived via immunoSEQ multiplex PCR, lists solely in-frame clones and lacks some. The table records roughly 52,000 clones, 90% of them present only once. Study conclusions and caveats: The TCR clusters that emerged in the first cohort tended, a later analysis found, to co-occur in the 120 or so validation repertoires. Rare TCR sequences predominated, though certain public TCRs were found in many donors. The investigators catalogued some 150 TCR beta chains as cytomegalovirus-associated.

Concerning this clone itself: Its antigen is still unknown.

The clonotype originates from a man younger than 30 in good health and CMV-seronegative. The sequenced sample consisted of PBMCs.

The CDR3 sequence is CASSLATNSIYF. Here the CDR3 DNA reads TGTGCCAGCAGCTTGGCGACAAATTCTATATATTTT. The J gene is TRBJ1-3, the V gene TRBV5-6; unclear D gene. The CDR3 covers 12 residues. CDR1 SGHDT and CDR2 YYEEEE come from the germline V gene. Between the trimmed V and J ends, which lost 0 bases and 13 bases, there was a span of 11 bases.